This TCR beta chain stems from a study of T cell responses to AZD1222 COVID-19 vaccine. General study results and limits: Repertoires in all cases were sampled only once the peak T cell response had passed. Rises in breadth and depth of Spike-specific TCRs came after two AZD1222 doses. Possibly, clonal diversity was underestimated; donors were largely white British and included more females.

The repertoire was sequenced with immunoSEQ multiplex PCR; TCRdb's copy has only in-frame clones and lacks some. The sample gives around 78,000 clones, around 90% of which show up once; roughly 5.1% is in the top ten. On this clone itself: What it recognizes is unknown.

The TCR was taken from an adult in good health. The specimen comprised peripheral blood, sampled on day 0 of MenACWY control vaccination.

Here the CDR3 reads CASSPSRETQYF. CDR3 sequence (DNA): TGTGCCAGCAGCCCCTCCAGGGAGACCCAGTACTTC. The rearrangement uses TRBV7-2 and TRBJ2-5, with D unresolved. Trimming took off 5 bases at V and 5 bases at J, with 9 bases between the two ends. The germline gives CDR1 SGHTA, CDR2 FQGNSA. CDR3 length: 12 residues.